Following are 32 T cell receptor beta chains from one sample sequenced in a study of response to subunit inactivated influenza vaccine. In TCRdb, the RT-PCR reads were re-called with MiXCR into one record per CDR3 protein. This repertoire shows about 780,000 distinct CDR3 sequences, approximately 17% found once; its top ten account for 11%. The source was PBMCs from blood, collected around 5 days after vaccination. These receptors were taken from a man between 45 and 60 years old who received an inactivated influenza vaccine.

V and J are TRBV7-9 and TRBJ2-5; 7 nucleotides line up with TRBD2. Germline CDR1 is SEHNR and CDR2 is FQNEAQ (reference sequence). The CDR3 loop spans 14 amino acids. V was clipped by 1 base and J by 5 bases; unmatched bases: 4. The CDR3: CASSLVQGGETQYF. CDR3 DNA sequence: TGTGCCAGCAGCTTAGTCCAGGGAGGGGAGACCCAGTACTTC.

This clonotype was detected a few times. The chain couples TRBV7-2 to TRBJ2-7; tentatively, D is TRBD2 (5 bases). CDR1 and CDR2 (germline): SGHTA, FQGNSA. Trimming stripped 1 base from V and 7 bases from J, with 14 bases between. The CDR3 runs 14 residues. Written as DNA, the CDR3 is TGTGCCAGCAGCTTAGGGCCGGGTCCGGGGGAGCAGTACTTC. Protein product: CASSLGPGPGEQYF.

V usage is TRBV24-1 and J usage is TRBJ2-7; 9 nucleotides agree with TRBD1. CDR3 length equals 15 residues. The J segment lost 5 bases and the V segment lost 4 bases, leaving 8 bases of the junction unmatched. The germline gives CDR1 KGHDR, CDR2 SFDVKD. CDR3: CATSDPGQGINEQYF. The CDR3 nucleotides are TGTGCCACCAGTGACCCGGGACAGGGAATAAACGAGCAGTACTTC.

The chain has TRBV20-1 and TRBJ2-2; TRBD1 aligns across 8 bases. Germline V gene data show CDR1 as DFQATT and CDR2 as SNEGSKA (reference sequence). The junction had 0 bases not matched to a gene; V was cut back by 3 bases and J by 0 bases. CDR3 length: 14 residues. CDR3 sequence (DNA): TGCAGTGCTAGGGACAGGGCGAACACCGGGGAGCTGTTTTTT. Protein product: CSARDRANTGELFF.

The chain couples TRBV5-1 to TRBJ2-7; no definite D call. The germline gives CDR1 SGHRS, CDR2 YFSETQ. V dropped 4 bases and J dropped 5 bases, with 10 bases sitting between them. The CDR3 has 12 amino acids. As DNA, the CDR3 is TGCGCCAGCAGCCCCACGGGTAACGAGCAGTACTTC. Protein product: CASSPTGNEQYF.

The chain has TRBV11-1 and TRBJ2-2; 8 bases agree with TRBD1. In germline, CDR1 is SGHAT, CDR2 FQDESV (reference sequence). Trimming took 8 bases from V and 2 from J; bases not matched to a gene: 7. This CDR3 contains 15 residues. CDR3 residues: CASGTDRANTGELFF. The CDR3 region has the DNA TGTGCCAGCGGAACGGACAGGGCAAACACCGGGGAGCTGTTTTTT.

This clonotype was seen a handful of times. In DNA, the CDR3 is TGTGCCAGCAGTAGCGGAAACTCCTACAATGAGCAGTTCTTC. Translating it yields CASSSGNSYNEQFF. This chain links TRBV12-3 or TRBV12-4 with TRBJ2-1, with a tentative D call TRBD2 (5 bases). The V end lost 5 bases, the J end lost 0 bases, and 8 bases lay between the germline ends. The CDR3 is made up of 14 amino acids.

This rearrangement joins TRBV6-1 to TRBJ2-3, with TRBD1 as a possible D gene (6 bases). Per the germline V gene, CDR1 is MNHNS and CDR2 is SASEGT. The V end lost 5 bases, the J end lost 1 base, and 10 bases lay between the germline ends. This CDR3 is built from 14 residues. CDR3 DNA sequence: TGTGCCAGCAGTCAGAGGACAGGCACAGATACGCAGTATTTT. Translating gives CASSQRTGTDTQYF.

This clonotype showed up just a few times. The chain has TRBV10-3 and TRBJ2-5, with D possibly being TRBD1 or TRBD2 (5 bases each). V dropped 3 bases and J dropped 4 bases, with 12 bases sitting between them. CDR1 and CDR2 from the germline V gene are ENHRY and SYGVKD. This CDR3 is built from 14 residues. The DNA of the CDR3 is TGTGCCATCAGTGAAAACGGGGCGAGAGAGACCCAGTACTTC. Its translation: CAISENGARETQYF.

This chain links TRBV28 with TRBJ2-1; D tentatively reads TRBD1 or TRBD2 (6 bases each). Between the trimmed V and J ends, which lost 6 bases and 8 bases, there was a span of 23 bases. The CDR3 loop spans 16 amino acids. CDR1 is MDHEN, CDR2 SYDVKM, per germline. CDR3 in amino acids: CASRSPVWGASDEQFF. The CDR3 bases are TGTGCCAGCAGATCCCCCGTTTGGGGGGCGTCCGATGAGCAGTTCTTC.

This clonotype showed up just a few times. Here the CDR3 DNA reads TGCAGCGTCCTTTTTCAAGAGACCCAGTACTTC. As protein: CSVLFQETQYF. The rearrangement joins TRBV29-1 to TRBJ2-5; D gene uncertain. V shed 6 bases and J shed 2 bases, with 7 bases lying between them. The CDR3 is made up of 11 amino acids. CDR1 and CDR2 from the germline V gene are SQVTM and ANQGSEA. Full variable domain (missing parts from reference TRBV29-1 and TRBJ2-5): SAVISQKPSRDICQRGTSLTIQCQVDSQVTMMFWYRQQPGQSLTLIATANQGSEATYESGFVIDKFPISRPNLTFSTLTVSNMSPEDSSIYLCSVLFQETQYFGPGTRLLVL.

This clonotype was counted between two and nine times. The V gene is TRBV4-3, the J gene TRBJ2-7, with 11 bases lining up with TRBD1. The junction had 9 bases not matched to a gene; V was cut back by 0 bases and J by 2 bases. The germline CDR1 and CDR2 sequences are LGHNA and YSLEER. This CDR3 is 18 amino acids long. The CDR3 DNA is TGCGCCAGCAGCCAAGAAGGGACAGGGGGGATGGGTACCTACGAGCAGTACTTC. Translation: CASSQEGTGGMGTYEQYF.

The chain is built from TRBV15 and TRBJ1-5, with a tentative D call TRBD1 (6 bases). The CDR3 covers 14 residues. V was clipped by 5 bases and J by 2 bases, with 10 bases between them. Germline V gene lookup returns CDR1 LNHNV and CDR2 YYDKDF (reference sequence). CDR3 amino acids: CATSVRQGNQPQHF. The CDR3 DNA reads TGTGCCACCAGCGTTAGACAGGGCAATCAGCCCCAGCATTTT.

The V call is TRBV19, the J call TRBJ2-7; D ambiguous. The germline V gene has CDR1 LNHDA and CDR2 SQIVND (reference sequence). The CDR3 has 13 amino acids. V was cut by 3 bases and J by 2 bases, with 8 bases left in between. The CDR3, as DNA: TGTGCCAGTAGTATGGGCACAACCTACGAGCAGTACTTC. It codes for CASSMGTTYEQYF.

There are a few counts of this clonotype. V is TRBV4-3 and J is TRBJ2-1; the D is unclear. V was clipped by 0 bases and J by 2 bases, with 8 bases between them. This CDR3 region has 15 residues. Germline assignment: CDR1 LGHNA and CDR2 YSLEER. As DNA, the CDR3 is TGCGCCAGCAGCCAAGACCACCGGGCCTACAATGAGCAGTTCTTC. Residues: CASSQDHRAYNEQFF.

The chain links TRBV20-1 to TRBJ1-4; 7 bases are a match to TRBD1. Germline loops: CDR1 DFQATT, CDR2 SNEGSKA (reference sequence). The V and J ends lost 6 bases and 7 bases, in that order; junction bases with no gene match: 8. The CDR3 sequence is 13 residues long. CDR3 amino acids: CSAARGQGEKLFF. In nucleotides, the CDR3 is TGCAGTGCGGCTAGGGGGCAGGGTGAAAAACTGTTTTTT.

There are a few counts of this clonotype. The chain carries TRBV5-1 and TRBJ2-1; the match to TRBD2 covers 8 bases. This CDR3 has 15 residues. With V trimmed by 0 bases and J by 12 bases, 11 bases remained unmatched. Germline V gene sequence: CDR1 SGHRS, CDR2 YFSETQ. The CDR3 DNA follows: TGCGCCAGCAGCTTGGGGCCCTCAGGGACTAGAGGGCAGTTCTTC. Translated: CASSLGPSGTRGQFF.

The chain recombines TRBV14 with TRBJ2-3; no clear D. Per the germline V gene, CDR1 is SGHDN and CDR2 is FVKESK. The CDR3 runs to 13 residues. Trimming pared 0 bases from V and 8 bases from J, leaving 9 bases between. The CDR3 sequence is CASSQDYPGTQYF. The CDR3 DNA is TGTGCCAGCAGCCAAGATTACCCGGGTACGCAGTATTTT.

This clonotype came up many times. V gene TRBV5-6 combines with J gene TRBJ2-5; D is possibly TRBD2 (7 bases). Germline lookup yields CDR1 SGHDT and CDR2 YYEEEE. This CDR3 comprises 16 residues. Between the trimmed V and J ends, which lost 1 base and 2 bases, there was a span of 15 bases. CDR3 loop: CASSLHSGGHQETQYF. CDR3 nucleotides: TGTGCCAGCAGCTTGCATTCGGGGGGCCATCAAGAGACCCAGTACTTC.

A few counts support this clonotype. This chain joins TRBV6-1 and TRBJ2-3, with 8 bases matching TRBD1. The junction had 12 bases not matched to a gene; V was cut back by 0 bases and J by 4 bases. Germline V gene sequence: CDR1 MNHNS, CDR2 SASEGT. CDR3 length: 18 amino acids. The CDR3 protein is CASSEAISSGGLADTQYF. For the CDR3, the DNA is TGTGCCAGCAGTGAAGCGATTTCGTCAGGGGGCTTGGCAGATACGCAGTATTTT.

This clonotype was detected a few times. This sequence joins TRBV5-1 and TRBJ2-2; D may be TRBD2 (6 bases). CDR1 and CDR2 (germline): SGHRS, YFSETQ. The CDR3 contains 16 residues. V shed 1 base and J shed 2 bases, with 12 bases lying between them. In DNA, the CDR3 is TGCGCCAGCAGCTTGTGGGGCGGGATTAACACCGGGGAGCTGTTTTTT. Residues: CASSLWGGINTGELFF. The whole variable domain, filled in from reference TRBV5-1 and TRBJ2-2, reads KAGVTQTPRYLIKTRGQQVTLSCSPISGHRSVSWYQQTPGQGLQFLFEYFSETQRNKGNFPGRFSGRQFSNSRSEMNVSTLELGDSALYLCASSLWGGINTGELFFGEGSRLTVL.

This clonotype was seen a handful of times. This chain joins TRBV5-4 and TRBJ1-5, with a possible D match to TRBD1 (5 bases). V was cut by 0 bases and J by 3 bases, with 10 bases left in between. Germline lookup yields CDR1 SGHNT and CDR2 YYREEE (reference sequence). The length of the CDR3 is 15 residues. The CDR3 DNA reads TGTGCCAGCAGCTTGGATCAGGGACCCAATCAGCCCCAGCATTTT. Residues: CASSLDQGPNQPQHF.

This chain joins TRBV12-3 or TRBV12-4 and TRBJ2-1; D perhaps matches TRBD1 (5 bases). CDR3 size: 13 residues. V lost 5 bases, J lost 10 bases, and 15 bases lay in between. CDR3 nucleotides: TGTGCCAGCAGTAGCCTCAGGGTTGGGGAGCAGTTCTTC. Translation gives CASSSLRVGEQFF.

V gene TRBV27 combines with J gene TRBJ1-2; D is possibly TRBD1 (5 bases). This CDR3 spans 13 amino acids. Germline V gene sequence: CDR1 MNHEY, CDR2 SMNVEV (reference sequence). Trimming stripped 5 bases from V and 8 bases from J, with 15 bases between. CDR3 DNA: TGTGCCAGCAGTCCCCTGGACACGCACGGCTACACCTTC. It is translated as CASSPLDTHGYTF.

V and J are TRBV18 and TRBJ1-5; D is perhaps TRBD1 (5 bases). Germline V gives CDR1 KGHSH, CDR2 LQKENI. CDR3 length: 14 residues. Between the trimmed V and J ends, which lost 6 bases and 10 bases, there was a span of 19 bases. CDR3 DNA: TGTGCCAGCTCCACCGGGACCGCGCTGGGACCCCAGCATTTT. Its translation is CASSTGTALGPQHF.

V usage is TRBV11-1 and J usage is TRBJ2-1; a possible D gene is TRBD2 (6 bases). CDR1 and CDR2 (germline): SGHAT, FQDESV (reference sequence). This CDR3 region has 18 residues. V lost 1 base to trimming and J lost 4 bases, with 20 bases between them. CDR3 in DNA: TGTGCCAGCAGCTTAGATTTTTGGAGGGCGGGGAAGTACAATGAGCAGTTCTTC. Residues: CASSLDFWRAGKYNEQFF.

The chain employs TRBV20-1 and TRBJ1-3; D remains ambiguous. V was cut by 3 bases and J by 0 bases, with 6 bases left in between. The CDR3 covers 13 residues. Germline CDR1 DFQATT, CDR2 SNEGSKA (reference sequence). The CDR3 bases are TGCAGTGCTAGCGGCAACTCTGGAAACACCATATATTTT. It translates to CSASGNSGNTIYF.

This clonotype occurred many times. This chain uses TRBV5-1 with TRBJ2-2; no reliable D call. The CDR3 length is 15 residues. Trimming took 3 bases from V and 5 from J, leaving 14 bases between them. Germline V gene sequence: CDR1 SGHRS, CDR2 YFSETQ. CDR3 protein: CASSSFDLITGELFF. Written as DNA, the CDR3 is TGCGCCAGCAGCTCATTTGATCTAATTACCGGGGAGCTGTTTTTT. Full variable domain (missing parts from reference TRBV5-1 and TRBJ2-2): KAGVTQTPRYLIKTRGQQVTLSCSPISGHRSVSWYQQTPGQGLQFLFEYFSETQRNKGNFPGRFSGRQFSNSRSEMNVSTLELGDSALYLCASSSFDLITGELFFGEGSRLTVL.

This clonotype was counted ten times or more. The J gene is TRBJ2-7, the V gene TRBV20-1; unclear D gene. The germline gives CDR1 DFQATT, CDR2 SNEGSKA (reference sequence). The CDR3 runs to 13 residues. V was pared by 6 bases and J by 3 bases, with 15 bases between. The CDR3 nucleotides are TGCAGTGCGTCGAAACTGGGCAACTACGAGCAGTACTTC. This encodes CSASKLGNYEQYF.

This clonotype was counted a few times. The rearrangement uses TRBV7-6 and TRBJ2-2, with D perhaps TRBD2 (5 bases). V was clipped by 0 bases and J by 4 bases, with 15 bases between them. Germline CDR1 is SGHVS and CDR2 is FNYEAQ. The length of the CDR3 is 17 residues. For the CDR3, the DNA is TGTGCCAGCAGCTTAGCGGGAGAAGGGTTCGTCACCGGGGAGCTGTTTTTT. Protein sequence: CASSLAGEGFVTGELFF.

This clonotype was observed a few times. The chain recombines TRBV6-5 with TRBJ1-1; no clear D. CDR3 length: 14 residues. The germline V gene encodes CDR1 MNHEY and CDR2 SVGAGI. V lost 2 bases, J lost 2 bases, and 9 bases lay in between. DNA for the CDR3: TGTGCCAGCAGTTACGGGAGAGCTAACACTGAAGCTTTCTTT. Its translation: CASSYGRANTEAFF.

The table lists this clonotype with a few counts. The genes are TRBV6-1 and TRBJ2-7; no definite D call. The CDR3 runs to 15 residues. Per the germline V gene, CDR1 is MNHNS and CDR2 is SASEGT. Trimming stripped 1 base from V and 0 bases from J, with 10 bases between. This chain's CDR3 is CASSEVGPISYEQYF. CDR3 bases: TGTGCCAGCAGTGAAGTAGGACCGATCTCCTACGAGCAGTACTTC.